What follows is one T cell receptor beta chain and its context. Antigen specificity is unknown. The sample carries other DNA sequences with the same CDR3. The repertoire was sequenced with immunoSEQ multiplex PCR; TCRdb's copy has only in-frame clones and lacks some. The table has around 120,000 clones, over 75% seen once. Germline V gene lookup returns CDR1 MNHEY and CDR2 SMNVEV (reference sequence). V was clipped by 0 bases and J by 5 bases, with 10 bases between them. This CDR3 is 14 amino acids long. The data were taken from a study of T cell responses to AZD1222 COVID-19 vaccine. Study-level results: Two doses of AZD1222 preceded a rise in Spike-specific TCR breadth and depth.

The J gene is TRBJ1-2, the V gene TRBV27; possible D gene TRBD1, 5 bases. The sequence was collected from an adult in good health. The sequenced sample was peripheral blood, obtained on day 0 of AZD1222 vaccination. CDR3 in DNA: TGTGCCAGCAGTTTATCTGGGCAGGGTTATGGCTACACCTTC. Protein sequence: CASSLSGQGYGYTF.